The entry below gives a single T cell receptor (delta chain) sequence along with its context. Its target is not known. This CDR3 region has 21 residues. Losses at the gene ends were 1 base for V and 1 base for J; bases not matched to a gene: 21. Germline V CDR1 and CDR2: TSWWSYY, QGS. The record originates from a study of Vδ1+ human thymocytes. Extracted RNA was reverse transcribed into cDNA. CDR3 amplicons came from multiplex PCR with pooled V-gene forward and constant-region reverse primers. TCRdb re-called the multiplex PCR reads using CATT. The sample contains just under 55,000 delta-chain clones, around a sixth of which appear only once. Points from the study as a whole: Donors shared many TRG clonotypes but few TRD clonotypes. Unlike peripheral blood Vdelta1+ controls, thymic delta-chain sequences included 15% to 20% Vdelta2 and few Vdelta3. Thymic TRG and TRD repertoires appeared highly polyclonal.

The sample consisted of Vdelta1+ gamma-delta thymocytes from the thymus. Documented subset: FACS-sorted CD3+ TCRalphabeta- TCRVdelta1+ TCRVdelta2- thymocytes. This TCR was recovered from a boy in the first two years of life who had congenital heart surgery. The V call is TRDV1, the J call TRDJ1, with TRDD3 identical over 7 bases. The CDR3 loop is CALGEHLCTGDVRFGTDKLIF. Here the CDR3 DNA reads TGTGCTCTTGGGGAACATCTCTGCACTGGGGACGTTCGATTTGGCACCGATAAACTCATCTTT.